A single sample is the source of the 5 T cell receptor beta chains below, sequenced in a study of tumor-infiltrating lymphocytes in primary liver carcinoma. Both RNA and DNA were isolated together from about 21-30 mg of bulk tissue that had not been sorted. From about 530 ng total RNA, TCR beta cDNA was generated with a primer in the constant region. Slightly modified ARM-PCR with three nested multiplex PCR rounds yielded TCR beta libraries. The study ran its first two PCR rounds for roughly 9 cycles each, using TRBV1-TRBV30 forward primers and a C-beta reverse primer. TCRdb processed the multiplex PCR reads anew with MiXCR; each CDR3 protein has one entry. The sample includes tens of thousands of distinct CDR3 sequences, 69% of them seen just once. The sequencing sample was made of tumor-adjacent normal liver tissue. The receptor source for this set is a middle-aged man with primary liver carcinoma and hepatitis B virus infection.

The V call is TRBV5-4, the J call TRBJ2-7, with D possibly matching TRBD2 (5 bases). Germline lookup yields CDR1 SGHNT and CDR2 YYREEE (reference sequence). The ends were cut back, 4 bases at V and 4 bases at J, with 18 bases in the middle. The CDR3 is 15 residues long. CDR3 bases: TGTGCCAGCAGCGCACCGACCGACCGGGGATACGAGCAGTACTTC. Its translation is CASSAPTDRGYEQYF.

This clonotype was observed a handful of times. Its ends do not fully match the called genes, so a read error is possible. This chain links TRBV4-3 with TRBJ1-1; D remains ambiguous. Germline V gene sequence: CDR1 LGHNA, CDR2 YSLEER. The CDR3 sequence is 14 residues long. CDR3 protein: CASSQDTKNTEALF. The CDR3 coding sequence is TGCGCCAGCAGCCAAGATACTAAGAACACTGAAGCTCTCTTT.

Points on this clonotype: Because the CDR3 is missing its conserved closing phenylalanine or tryptophan, this is likely a read error. The rearrangement uses TRBV6-2 or TRBV6-3 and TRBJ2-3, with D possibly TRBD2 on 5 matching bases. The CDR3 totals 14 residues. The V end lost 6 bases, the J end lost 4 bases, and 14 bases lay between the germline ends. CDR1 and CDR2 from the germline V gene are MNHEY and SVGEGT. The CDR3 DNA follows: TGTGCCAGCAGCTCCAAGAGGGAGCCAGATACGCAGTATCTT. Translated, it gives CASSSKREPDTQYL.

With respect to this clonotype: A clone one base away is much larger, so this may be a read error. V gene TRBV4-3 combines with J gene TRBJ2-5, with no clear D. Germline V gene lookup returns CDR1 LGHNA and CDR2 YSLEER. The length of the CDR3 is 15 residues. The CDR3 DNA reads as TGCGCCAGCAGCCAAGAGGTACTGCCGTCTGAGACCCAGTGCTTC. Translated, it gives CASSQEVLPSETQCF.

In the case of this clonotype: A much more abundant neighbour one base away suggests this may be a read error. V gene TRBV29-1 combines with J gene TRBJ1-1; D ambiguous. Trimming left V 5 bases short and J 0 bases short, with 16 bases between. This CDR3 is built from 15 residues. Germline lookup yields CDR1 SQVTM and CDR2 ANQGSEA. CDR3 nucleotide sequence: TGCAGCGTTCGGGCGGGGTGGGAAATGAACACTGAAGCTTTCTTT. Protein: CSVRAGWEMNTEAFF.